Listed below are T cell receptor beta chains from one sample, sequenced in a study of shared T cell receptors in the human thymus. Measured with immunoSEQ multiplex PCR; TCRdb has only the in-frame clones, and not every one. The sample has 720,000 or so clones, 70% to 90% seen once; the top ten hold 0.0095% to 0.013%. The sample also formed part of further work on human thymus T cells.

The sequenced material came from thymocytes. All receptors come from a girl under two years old with a congenital heart defect. Both conserved end residues are part of each CDR3. The D gene is left open where the match is weak. The listing skips clone size in some rows; elsewhere it reads once, few, many or a size class.

DNA | CDR3 | size | D | J | V
TGTGCCAGCAGTTTTCTTCTAGCGGGGGCCCCGTCGAGCACAGATACGCAGTATTTT | CASSFLLAGAPSSTDTQYF | - | TRBD2 | TRBJ2-3 | TRBV28
TGTGCCAGCAGTGAAGATCACTCGGGGGGGTGGGCCAGGAGCAATCAGCCCCAGCATTTT | CASSEDHSGGWARSNQPQHF | - | - | TRBJ1-5 | TRBV6-1
TGTGCCAGCAGTTACTCGGGCGAAGCCACTGAAGCTTTCTTT | CASSYSGEATEAFF | - | - | TRBJ1-1 | TRBV6-5
TGTGCCAGCACTAGGAACACTGAAGCTTTCTTT | CASTRNTEAFF | few | - | TRBJ1-1 | TRBV6-5
TGTGCCAGCACTGTATATAGGGGCTCTGGAAACACCATATATTTT | CASTVYRGSGNTIYF | - | - | TRBJ1-3 | TRBV6-1
TGTGCCAGCAGCTCTCCTATCTCATCAGGGCTCTATGGCTACACCTTC | CASSSPISSGLYGYTF | - | - | TRBJ1-2 | TRBV7-2
TGTGCCAGTACCGGGGGCAACAGGGGCGTAAAGACCGGGGAGCTGTTTTTT | CASTGGNRGVKTGELFF | - | - | TRBJ2-2 | TRBV19
TGCGCCAGCAGCTTATATCCGGGACAGGGCGACGAAAAACTGTTTTTT | CASSLYPGQGDEKLFF | - | TRBD1 | TRBJ1-4 | TRBV5-1
TGTGCTGCCGGACAGAACCCCCGGGAGACCCAGTACTTC | CAAGQNPRETQYF | - | - | TRBJ2-5 | TRBV12-5
TGTGCCAGCAGCTTAGGAGCCGGGACAGAGAATTCACCCCTCCACTTT | CASSLGAGTENSPLHF | - | TRBD1 | TRBJ1-6 | TRBV7-7
TGCAGCGTCGCGGGGACAGCAGGTGACACCATATATTTT | CSVAGTAGDTIYF | once | TRBD1 | TRBJ1-3 | TRBV29-1
TGTGCCAGCAGCTTAGAGAGGACTGTTAGATCCGATTCGGGCACCGGGGAGCTGTTTTTT | CASSLERTVRSDSGTGELFF | - | - | TRBJ2-2 | TRBV7-4
TGTGCCAGCAGCCTCGTTGTACGGCGCGGGGGGGCCGAGATAGCCAAAAACATTCAGTACTTC | CASSLVVRRGGAEIAKNIQYF | - | TRBD2 | TRBJ2-4 | TRBV7-3
TGCGCCAGCAGCCCCCGGGACAGGCACACTGAAGCTTTCTTT | CASSPRDRHTEAFF | - | TRBD1 | TRBJ1-1 | TRBV4-3
TGTGCCAGCAGCCAGTGGTGGGCGCCGGCTAATGAAAAACTGTTTTTT | CASSQWWAPANEKLFF | - | - | TRBJ1-4 | TRBV7-2
TGCGCCAGCAGCCCTAAGGCAGCTCCGGGACTCCAATCTAGCACAGATACGCAGTATTTT | CASSPKAAPGLQSSTDTQYF | - | - | TRBJ2-3 | TRBV4-1
TGTGCCAGCAGTGAACAGATTTATAGCAATCAGCCCCAGCATTTT | CASSEQIYSNQPQHF | - | - | TRBJ1-5 | TRBV2
TGTGCCAGCCAGACACCGGACAGGGGGAACTATGGCTACACCTTC | CASQTPDRGNYGYTF | - | TRBD1 | TRBJ1-2 | TRBV28
TGTGCCAGCAGTTACACTAGTCGGGGGGCGAGGGAAAAACTGTTTTTT | CASSYTSRGAREKLFF | - | - | TRBJ1-4 | TRBV6-5
TGCGCCAGCAGGAGGTCAATCAGGCGGGGGGCCAACACCGGGGAGCTGTTTTTT | CASRRSIRRGANTGELFF | - | TRBD2 | TRBJ2-2 | TRBV4-1
TGCGCCAGCAGCCAAGACGCGAAGCCTAACTATGGCTACACCTTC | CASSQDAKPNYGYTF | - | - | TRBJ1-2 | TRBV4-1
TGTGCCAGCGGTACGAGCTCCTACGAGCAGTACTTC | CASGTSSYEQYF | - | - | TRBJ2-7 | TRBV9
TGTGCCAGCAGTGCTGGCCCCCCGGACAGGGAGTACGATGAGCAGTTCTTC | CASSAGPPDREYDEQFF | - | TRBD1 | TRBJ2-1 | TRBV25-1
TGCGCCAGCAGCCCGAAAGAGGCAGGGGGTGGCTACACCTTC | CASSPKEAGGGYTF | - | TRBD1 | TRBJ1-2 | TRBV5-1
TGCGCCAGCAGCTTTTCACCGACCTCTAGCGGGTGGTACAATGAGCAGTTCTTC | CASSFSPTSSGWYNEQFF | - | TRBD2 | TRBJ2-1 | TRBV5-1
TGTGCCAGCAGTTTATCCGGGACAACGGAGGACACTGAAGCTTTCTTT | CASSLSGTTEDTEAFF | once | - | TRBJ1-1 | TRBV27
TGCAGCGTCGAACAGGGGGTGTACACTGAAGCTTTCTTT | CSVEQGVYTEAFF | once | TRBD1 | TRBJ1-1 | TRBV29-1
TGTGCCAGCAGTGAAGAACCACGACTAGCGGAGATCTTCACAGATACGCAGTATTTT | CASSEEPRLAEIFTDTQYF | - | TRBD2 | TRBJ2-3 | TRBV6-1
TGTGCCAGCAGCGTTTACGGGAAACTAAATGAAAAACTGTTTTTT | CASSVYGKLNEKLFF | few | - | TRBJ1-4 | TRBV9
TGCGCCAGCTCAGCCGTACCGTGGGGGGTGGACTACGAGCAGTACTTC | CASSAVPWGVDYEQYF | - | - | TRBJ2-7 | TRBV5-1
TGTGCCAGCAACAAACAGGGGACCAAAGAGACCCAGTACTTC | CASNKQGTKETQYF | - | TRBD1 | TRBJ2-5 | TRBV28
TGTGCCAGTAGTATTCTCCGGACAGGGAAAAGGGGCTACACCTTC | CASSILRTGKRGYTF | - | TRBD1 | TRBJ1-2 | TRBV19
TGTGCCATCAGTGAGTCGAGCCAGGGCCATGTGCCTGGAAACACCATATATTTT | CAISESSQGHVPGNTIYF | few | - | TRBJ1-3 | TRBV10-3
TGTGCCAGCCGCGAGTGTTCGAACACTGAAGCTTTCTTT | CASRECSNTEAFF | - | - | TRBJ1-1 | TRBV11-2
TGTGCCAGCAGTTCCCCAGACAGGGGCGATGGCGGGGAGCTGTTTTTT | CASSSPDRGDGGELFF | - | TRBD1 | TRBJ2-2 | TRBV27
TGTGCCAGCAGCCCACGCGGGGATACCTATGGCTACACCTTC | CASSPRGDTYGYTF | - | - | TRBJ1-2 | TRBV7-9
TGCAGTGGGGGGCTACAGGGGCGCTACACCTTC | CSGGLQGRYTF | few | TRBD1 | TRBJ1-2 | TRBV20-1
TGTGCCAGTAGCCCGAATGACAGGGGAAGCTCCTACAATGAGCAGTTCTTC | CASSPNDRGSSYNEQFF | - | TRBD1 | TRBJ2-1 | TRBV19
TGTGCCAGTACGACAGGGGTGTACAATGAGCAGTTCTTC | CASTTGVYNEQFF | few | TRBD1 | TRBJ2-1 | TRBV19
TGTGCCAGTAGTCCAGAGACAGGACTTAATGAAAAACTGTTTTTT | CASSPETGLNEKLFF | - | - | TRBJ1-4 | TRBV19
TGTGCCAGCAGCCCGGGACAGACCCCCGGGGAGCTGTTTTTT | CASSPGQTPGELFF | - | TRBD1 | TRBJ2-2 | TRBV28
TGCGCCAGCAGCTTGGAATCTCCGGGGAACGGTGGCACTGAAGCTTTCTTT | CASSLESPGNGGTEAFF | - | - | TRBJ1-1 | TRBV5-1
TGCGCCAGCAGCCTGGTCGGGGTAGCGGGGACCGGATATACGCAGTATTTT | CASSLVGVAGTGYTQYF | - | TRBD2 | TRBJ2-3 | TRBV4-1
TGTGCCAGTAAAAAGGGGGCGACGGAGCATGGCTACACCTTC | CASKKGATEHGYTF | - | TRBD1 | TRBJ1-2 | TRBV19
TGTGCCAGCAGTCACGAAAAGACAGGGCCCCAAGCTTTCTTT | CASSHEKTGPQAFF | - | TRBD1 | TRBJ1-1 | TRBV27
TGTGCCACCAGCAGCGCTCTCGCCCTGGTGGCTAGCGGGGGTGCGTACCAAGAGACCCAGTACTTC | CATSSALALVASGGAYQETQYF | - | TRBD2 | TRBJ2-5 | TRBV15
TGTGCCAGCAGTTTTGGCCCTGCGCAGTATTTT | CASSFGPAQYF | - | - | TRBJ2-3 | TRBV27
TGTGCCACCACGGGGGGTAGGAACACCGGGGAGCTGTTTTTT | CATTGGRNTGELFF | few | TRBD2 | TRBJ2-2 | TRBV10-3
TGCGCCAGCAGCCCAGAACCCCGCTCGGGGGCCTACGAGCAGTACTTC | CASSPEPRSGAYEQYF | - | - | TRBJ2-7 | TRBV5-1
TGTGCCAGCAGTCCCCCGGGTCAGTGGGTGCGCGGGACAGAGCTATCATCTGGAAACACCATATATTTT | CASSPPGQWVRGTELSSGNTIYF | - | TRBD1 | TRBJ1-3 | TRBV28
TGTGCCAGTAGTATTAGCGGGGGGGCCCGGGATGAGCAGTTCTTC | CASSISGGARDEQFF | - | TRBD2 | TRBJ2-1 | TRBV19
TGCAGCGTTGTACCGGGATCTCAGTTTGCAGCAGATACGCAGTATTTT | CSVVPGSQFAADTQYF | - | - | TRBJ2-3 | TRBV29-1
TGTGCCAGCAGCCGCATTACTAGTGTGGAGCAGTACTTC | CASSRITSVEQYF | - | - | TRBJ2-7 | TRBV7-2
TGTGCCAGCAGTGCGGGGGATACGCAGTATTTT | CASSAGDTQYF | - | - | TRBJ2-3 | TRBV5-6